A selection of T cell receptor beta chains follows, all from one sample in a study of cytomegalovirus exposure and HLA in healthy donors. Using immunoSEQ multiplex PCR, the repertoire was profiled, and TCRdb retains in-frame clones only, with some absent. Here the sample spans 75,000 to 90,000 clones, about 95% being singletons. Sequenced sample: PBMCs. These receptor sequences come from a woman under 30 in good health and CMV-seronegative. CDR3s include the opening cysteine and the closing phenylalanine or tryptophan. The D gene is left open where the match is weak. Size is omitted from some rows. Given values are once, few, many or a class for expanded clones.

J gene: TRBJ2-5; clone size: once; D gene: TRBD2; V gene: TRBV28; CDR3 DNA: TGTGCCAGCAGTTCCTTAGCGGGAGAGACCCAGTACTTC; CDR3 protein: CASSSLAGETQYF
J gene: TRBJ2-7; clone size: NA; D gene: NA; V gene: TRBV5-4; CDR3 DNA: TGTGCCAGCAGCCCGGACAGCCACGAGCAGTACTTC; CDR3 protein: CASSPDSHEQYF
J gene: TRBJ2-5; clone size: NA; D gene: TRBD1; V gene: TRBV5-1; CDR3 DNA: TGCGCCAGCAGCTTCCGGGACAGGGCTGGGGAGACCCAGTACTTC; CDR3 protein: CASSFRDRAGETQYF
J gene: TRBJ1-2; clone size: few; D gene: NA; V gene: TRBV25-1; CDR3 DNA: TGTGCCAGCAGTGACGCCACCCGCCCCGCAGGGGACTATGGCTACACCTTC; CDR3 protein: CASSDATRPAGDYGYTF
J gene: TRBJ1-1; clone size: NA; D gene: TRBD1; V gene: TRBV19; CDR3 DNA: TGTGCCAGTAGTCCCCGACAGGGGGCTTTGGCTGAAGCTTTCTTT; CDR3 protein: CASSPRQGALAEAFF
J gene: TRBJ2-1; clone size: NA; D gene: NA; V gene: TRBV1; CDR3 DNA: TGCACCAGCAGCCAAGCTCCACCGGGACAGGCCTATTACAATGAGCAGTTCTTC; CDR3 protein: CTSSQAPPGQAYYNEQFF
J gene: TRBJ2-1; clone size: NA; D gene: TRBD2; V gene: TRBV7-2; CDR3 DNA: TGTGCCAGCAGCTCCGGCCGCGGACTAGCGGAATCCTACAATGAGCAGTTCTTC; CDR3 protein: CASSSGRGLAESYNEQFF
J gene: TRBJ1-1; clone size: NA; D gene: TRBD1; V gene: TRBV6-6; CDR3 DNA: TGTGCCAGCAGTCTTGGACAGGTTGCTCATGAAGCTTTCTTT; CDR3 protein: CASSLGQVAHEAFF
J gene: TRBJ2-3; clone size: NA; D gene: TRBD2; V gene: TRBV28; CDR3 DNA: TGTGCCAGCAGTTTCCAAGCGGGAGCTTCGGGAGATACGCAGTATTTT; CDR3 protein: CASSFQAGASGDTQYF
J gene: TRBJ2-7; clone size: NA; D gene: NA; V gene: TRBV11-2; CDR3 DNA: TGTGCCAGCAGCTTGAGCGACAGAACCTACGAGCAGTACTTC; CDR3 protein: CASSLSDRTYEQYF
J gene: TRBJ2-7; clone size: NA; D gene: TRBD2; V gene: TRBV6-5; CDR3 DNA: TGTGCCAGCAGTTACCTCGGACTAGCCCGCCACGAGCAGTACTTC; CDR3 protein: CASSYLGLARHEQYF
J gene: TRBJ2-5; clone size: NA; D gene: NA; V gene: TRBV28; CDR3 DNA: TGTGCCAGCAGTTTATTTATCAGGACAGACCGACAAGAGACCCAGTACTTC; CDR3 protein: CASSLFIRTDRQETQYF
J gene: TRBJ2-7; clone size: once; D gene: NA; V gene: TRBV7-9; CDR3 DNA: TGTGCCAGCAGCTCCGTCCGTTACGAGCAGTACTTC; CDR3 protein: CASSSVRYEQYF
J gene: TRBJ2-7; clone size: NA; D gene: TRBD2; V gene: TRBV29-1; CDR3 DNA: TGCAGCGCCACTAGCGGGAGGGTTAGGGGCGAGCAGTACTTC; CDR3 protein: CSATSGRVRGEQYF
J gene: TRBJ2-5; clone size: NA; D gene: TRBD2; V gene: TRBV19; CDR3 DNA: TGTGCCAGTAGTATCACAAGGACTAGCGGACAAGAGACCCAGTACTTC; CDR3 protein: CASSITRTSGQETQYF
J gene: TRBJ2-7; clone size: NA; D gene: TRBD2; V gene: TRBV4-3; CDR3 DNA: TGCGCCAGCAGCCATGGGACTAGCGGGACCTCCTACGAGCAGTACTTC; CDR3 protein: CASSHGTSGTSYEQYF
J gene: TRBJ2-5; clone size: NA; D gene: TRBD1; V gene: TRBV5-1; CDR3 DNA: TGCGCCAGCAGCTCCGGGACAGGGGGGTCGGGAGAGGAGACCCAGTACTTC; CDR3 protein: CASSSGTGGSGEETQYF
J gene: TRBJ2-4; clone size: NA; D gene: TRBD2; V gene: TRBV4-1; CDR3 DNA: TGCGCCAGCAGCCATATCGAGCGGGGCACGCCACTAGCCAAAAACATTCAGTACTTC; CDR3 protein: CASSHIERGTPLAKNIQYF
J gene: TRBJ2-7; clone size: NA; D gene: NA; V gene: TRBV6-5; CDR3 DNA: TGTGCCAGCAGTCCCCCAGGGGCAGGCTACGAGCAGTACTTC; CDR3 protein: CASSPPGAGYEQYF
J gene: TRBJ2-7; clone size: NA; D gene: TRBD2; V gene: TRBV28; CDR3 DNA: TGTGCCAGCAGGGAAAGCGGGAGCGCGGGCGAGCAGTACTTC; CDR3 protein: CASRESGSAGEQYF
J gene: TRBJ2-2; clone size: NA; D gene: NA; V gene: TRBV4-2; CDR3 DNA: TGTGCCAGCAGCCAAGACCGAACTAGTACCACCGGGGAGCTGTTTTTT; CDR3 protein: CASSQDRTSTTGELFF
J gene: TRBJ2-7; clone size: NA; D gene: NA; V gene: TRBV29-1; CDR3 DNA: TGCAGCGTTGAAGATAGCCAGGGGCCCTACGAGCAGTACTTC; CDR3 protein: CSVEDSQGPYEQYF
J gene: TRBJ2-7; clone size: NA; D gene: TRBD1; V gene: TRBV6-5; CDR3 DNA: TGTGCCAGCAGTTACTCGGCAGGGGGAAACGAGCAGTACTTC; CDR3 protein: CASSYSAGGNEQYF
J gene: TRBJ1-5; clone size: NA; D gene: NA; V gene: TRBV14; CDR3 DNA: TGTGCCAGCAGCCAAGACCCGAATCAGCCCCAGCATTTT; CDR3 protein: CASSQDPNQPQHF
J gene: TRBJ1-5; clone size: NA; D gene: NA; V gene: TRBV7-2; CDR3 DNA: TGTGCCAGCAGCTCCCGAGCTACTCAAGGCGGCCATCAGCCCCAGCATTTT; CDR3 protein: CASSSRATQGGHQPQHF
J gene: TRBJ1-1; clone size: NA; D gene: NA; V gene: TRBV7-9; CDR3 DNA: TGTGCCAGCAGCGTCAGGGCGGAGACTGAAGCTTTCTTT; CDR3 protein: CASSVRAETEAFF
J gene: TRBJ2-5; clone size: NA; D gene: TRBD2; V gene: TRBV5-1; CDR3 DNA: TGCGCCAGCAGCTTCGGACTAGCGGGGGAAGAGACCCAGTACTTC; CDR3 protein: CASSFGLAGEETQYF
J gene: TRBJ2-3; clone size: NA; D gene: TRBD2; V gene: TRBV15; CDR3 DNA: TGTGCCACGAAGCACGGGGGGAGCACAGATACGCAGTATTTT; CDR3 protein: CATKHGGSTDTQYF
J gene: TRBJ2-5; clone size: NA; D gene: NA; V gene: TRBV5-1; CDR3 DNA: TGCGCCAGCAGCTTGGGCGGGATCCAAGAGACCCAGTACTTC; CDR3 protein: CASSLGGIQETQYF
J gene: TRBJ2-3; clone size: NA; D gene: TRBD2; V gene: TRBV7-6; CDR3 DNA: TGTGCCAGCAGCTTGAGGACTAGCGGGAGTAGCACAGATACGCAGTATTTT; CDR3 protein: CASSLRTSGSSTDTQYF
J gene: TRBJ1-5; clone size: once; D gene: NA; V gene: TRBV7-2; CDR3 DNA: TGTGCCAGCAGCCAAGTTGGGGGCTTCGGCAATCAGCCCCAGCATTTT; CDR3 protein: CASSQVGGFGNQPQHF
J gene: TRBJ2-7; clone size: NA; D gene: TRBD2; V gene: TRBV27; CDR3 DNA: TGTGCCAGCAGTTTACCTGGTTCGGGCGGGAGGCTCAACGAGCAGTACTTC; CDR3 protein: CASSLPGSGGRLNEQYF
J gene: TRBJ1-3; clone size: NA; D gene: TRBD1; V gene: TRBV5-1; CDR3 DNA: TGCGCCAGCAGCTTGGTGGGGACAGACTCTGGAAACACCATATATTTT; CDR3 protein: CASSLVGTDSGNTIYF
J gene: TRBJ1-4; clone size: NA; D gene: NA; V gene: TRBV7-2; CDR3 DNA: TGTGCCAGCAGGAAGACTATGGCGGGGGAAAAACTGTTTTTT; CDR3 protein: CASRKTMAGEKLFF
J gene: TRBJ2-5; clone size: once; D gene: NA; V gene: TRBV4-1; CDR3 DNA: TGCGCCAGCAGCCAAGACGCAGGGGTGTTAGAGACCCAGTACTTC; CDR3 protein: CASSQDAGVLETQYF
J gene: TRBJ2-7; clone size: NA; D gene: NA; V gene: TRBV5-8; CDR3 DNA: TGTGCCAGCAGCCGGGTGGGGAGCGAGCAGTACTTC; CDR3 protein: CASSRVGSEQYF
J gene: TRBJ1-1; clone size: NA; D gene: TRBD1; V gene: TRBV27; CDR3 DNA: TGTGCCAGCAGTTCTTCCTGGACAGGGGTGATGAACACTGAAGCTTTCTTT; CDR3 protein: CASSSSWTGVMNTEAFF
J gene: TRBJ2-7; clone size: NA; D gene: NA; V gene: TRBV15; CDR3 DNA: TGTGCCACCAGCAGGACGCGGAACTCCTACGAGCAGTACTTC; CDR3 protein: CATSRTRNSYEQYF
J gene: TRBJ2-3; clone size: NA; D gene: NA; V gene: TRBV30; CDR3 DNA: TGTGCCTGGAGTTCCCAGCGGGCCACAGATACGCAGTATTTT; CDR3 protein: CAWSSQRATDTQYF
J gene: TRBJ2-3; clone size: NA; D gene: TRBD2; V gene: TRBV10-2; CDR3 DNA: TGCGCCAGCAGTTTCTCACTAGCGGGGGGCACAGATACGCAGTATTTT; CDR3 protein: CASSFSLAGGTDTQYF
J gene: TRBJ1-5; clone size: NA; D gene: TRBD1; V gene: TRBV28; CDR3 DNA: TGTGCCAGCAGTTTTACAGGGGGTGGTGGCAATCAGCCCCAGCATTTT; CDR3 protein: CASSFTGGGGNQPQHF
J gene: TRBJ1-1; clone size: NA; D gene: NA; V gene: TRBV2; CDR3 DNA: TGTGCCAGCAGGGGAAGGGGTGGGAACACTGAAGCTTTCTTT; CDR3 protein: CASRGRGGNTEAFF
J gene: TRBJ1-1; clone size: NA; D gene: NA; V gene: TRBV20-1; CDR3 DNA: TGCAGTGCGGGACAAGGTTTCTTT; CDR3 protein: CSAGQGFF
J gene: TRBJ1-1; clone size: NA; D gene: NA; V gene: TRBV15; CDR3 DNA: TGTGCCACCCGGGCTAGGATCAGTAGCGCTGAAGCTTTCTTT; CDR3 protein: CATRARISSAEAFF
J gene: TRBJ2-3; clone size: NA; D gene: NA; V gene: TRBV10-1; CDR3 DNA: TGCGCCAGCAGTGACCAGGGGTCTCCCACAGATACGCAGTATTTT; CDR3 protein: CASSDQGSPTDTQYF
J gene: TRBJ1-4; clone size: NA; D gene: TRBD1; V gene: TRBV27; CDR3 DNA: TGTGCCAGCAAGGGGGCGAGGCAGAGTAATGAAAAACTGTTTTTT; CDR3 protein: CASKGARQSNEKLFF
J gene: TRBJ1-1; clone size: NA; D gene: TRBD1; V gene: TRBV27; CDR3 DNA: TGTGCCAGCAAAGACAGGGGGAACACTGAAGCTTTCTTT; CDR3 protein: CASKDRGNTEAFF
J gene: TRBJ2-2; clone size: once; D gene: TRBD2; V gene: TRBV30; CDR3 DNA: TGTGCCTGGAGTGTGAGGCGGGAGGACACCGGGGAGCTGTTTTTT; CDR3 protein: CAWSVRREDTGELFF
J gene: TRBJ2-7; clone size: few; D gene: NA; V gene: TRBV2; CDR3 DNA: TGTGCCAGCATGGGTCTAGCGTCCTACGAGCAGTACTTC; CDR3 protein: CASMGLASYEQYF
J gene: TRBJ2-1; clone size: NA; D gene: TRBD2; V gene: TRBV28; CDR3 DNA: TGTGCCAGCAACGTTGGGACAGCGAGTAGCGGGAGAGGGGGAAGCTCCTACAATGAGCAGTTCTTC; CDR3 protein: CASNVGTASSGRGGSSYNEQFF